Below, 14 T cell receptor beta chains from the same sample are listed, as sequenced in a study of Graves' ophthalmopathy and Graves' hyperthyroidism. Using RNA transcripts, the TCR beta CDR3 regions were amplified. HTBI primers were employed in first-round RT-PCR, then a second-round multiplex PCR followed. MiXCR, run by TCRdb on the multiplex PCR reads, gives a single entry per CDR3 protein. The sample consists of 350,000 to 450,000 distinct CDR3 sequences, approximately 20% of them appearing once. Source material: peripheral blood. The receptors shown here come from a woman aged 18-30 years with Graves' ophthalmopathy.

This clonotype was seen more than once but under ten times. This chain joins TRBV7-3 and TRBJ2-2, with D perhaps assigned TRBD1 or TRBD2 (7 bases each). Trimming removed 3 bases from V and 1 base from J, with 12 bases in between. Germline V CDR1 and CDR2: SGHTA, FQGTGA. The CDR3 totals 16 residues. The CDR3 loop is CASSFSRGGNTGELFF. The CDR3 DNA reads as TGTGCCAGCAGCTTCTCCAGGGGGGGGAACACCGGGGAGCTGTTTTTT.

This clonotype was picked up many times. The V and J genes are TRBV5-1 and TRBJ2-2; TRBD2 matches 7 bases. The CDR3 runs 16 residues. The V gene's germline CDR1 is SGHRS and CDR2 YFSETQ. Trimming at V came to 6 bases and at J to 0 bases, leaving 8 bases not matched to a gene. CDR3: CASTPVGTTNTGELFF. CDR3 in DNA: TGCGCCAGCACCCCCGTCGGGACTACGAACACCGGGGAGCTGTTTTTT.

The sample holds many counts of this clonotype. This sequence joins TRBV19 and TRBJ2-7; possible D gene TRBD2, 5 bases. CDR1 LNHDA and CDR2 SQIVND come from the germline V gene (reference sequence). CDR3 length: 16 amino acids. V shed 8 bases and J shed 5 bases, with 25 bases lying between them. CDR3 sequence: CASAGLLSLESDEQYF. The DNA for the CDR3 is TGTGCCAGTGCGGGCCTCCTTAGCCTGGAATCGGACGAGCAGTACTTC.

This clonotype has at least ten counts. V and J are TRBV20-1 and TRBJ1-2, with D tentatively TRBD1 (6 bases). The CDR3 spans 12 residues. V was trimmed by 6 bases and J by 8 bases, leaving 16 bases between them. Germline loops: CDR1 DFQATT, CDR2 SNEGSKA (reference sequence). The CDR3, as DNA: TGCAGTGCCAGGACTTTACAGGGCGGCTACACCTTC. Residues: CSARTLQGGYTF.

The sample holds many counts of this clonotype. This chain connects TRBV20-1 to TRBJ2-2; 8 bases are a match to TRBD2. The CDR3 runs 14 residues. Germline V gene lookup returns CDR1 DFQATT and CDR2 SNEGSKA (reference sequence). V was clipped by 6 bases and J by 1 base; unmatched bases: 4. The CDR3 here is CSAPRGGNTGELFF. CDR3 sequence (DNA): TGCAGTGCACCCCGGGGGGGGAACACCGGGGAGCTGTTTTTT.

This clonotype showed up many times. The chain links TRBV11-2 to TRBJ2-2; 10 bases are a match to TRBD2. The CDR3 runs to 17 residues. Germline CDR1 is SGHAT and CDR2 is FQNNGV. The V and J ends lost 3 bases and 0 bases, in that order; junction bases with no gene match: 4. CDR3 loop: CASSFMGLASNTGELFF. For the CDR3, the DNA is TGTGCCAGCAGCTTTATGGGACTAGCGTCGAACACCGGGGAGCTGTTTTTT.

This clonotype was counted at least ten times. CDR3 protein: CASSPGTGYGSPLHF. CDR3 nucleotide sequence: TGTGCCAGCAGTCCCGGGACAGGGTATGGTTCACCCCTCCACTTT. The rearrangement links TRBV6-5 to TRBJ1-6; 9 bases are a match to TRBD1. This CDR3 comprises 15 residues. Germline V gives CDR1 MNHEY, CDR2 SVGAGI. J lost 9 bases, V lost 5 bases, and 8 bases had no gene match.

The table lists this clonotype with many counts. The chain links TRBV30 to TRBJ1-2; D remains ambiguous. Germline V gene data show CDR1 as GTSNPN and CDR2 as SVGIG (reference sequence). Between the trimmed V and J ends, which lost 1 base and 8 bases, there was a span of 8 bases. This CDR3 is 11 amino acids long. Here the CDR3 reads CAWSEVGGYTF. DNA of the CDR3: TGTGCCTGGAGTGAGGTGGGAGGCTACACCTTC.

This rearrangement joins TRBV20-1 to TRBJ2-5, with 7 bases fitting TRBD1. V gave up 4 bases and J gave up 2 bases; unmatched junction bases: 7. This CDR3 region has 14 residues. CDR1 and CDR2 from the germline V gene are DFQATT and SNEGSKA (reference sequence). The CDR3, as DNA: TGCAGTGCTATAAAACCGGGACAGCAAGAGACCCAGTACTTC. It encodes CSAIKPGQQETQYF.

The chain combines TRBV5-1 with TRBJ2-6; tentative D call: TRBD2 (5 bases). Germline CDR1 reads SGHRS; CDR2 reads YFSETQ. This CDR3 is built from 18 residues. V was clipped by 4 bases and J by 2 bases, with 19 bases between them. The CDR3 loop is CASSPRTSSGAGANVLTF. The CDR3 region has the DNA TGCGCCAGCAGCCCCCGAACCTCGTCCGGGGCTGGGGCCAACGTCCTGACTTTC.

The chain links TRBV11-2 to TRBJ2-4; no firm D call. Germline assignment: CDR1 SGHAT and CDR2 FQNNGV. CDR3 length equals 17 residues. V lost 0 bases and J lost 6, with 18 bases in between. DNA of the CDR3: TGTGCCAGCAGCTTAGATTCTCTAGGACGACCCGTAAACATTCAGTACTTC. Translating gives CASSLDSLGRPVNIQYF.

The chain links TRBV19 to TRBJ1-5; 9 bases agree with TRBD1. Germline V CDR1 and CDR2: LNHDA, SQIVND (reference sequence). V shed 4 bases and J 7 bases; nucleotides not matched to a gene: 20. The CDR3 loop spans 19 amino acids. CDR3 bases: TGTGCCAGTAGTACGACAGCCGGGACAGGGAGATTCAGAGGGCAGCCCCAGCATTTT. Translating it yields CASSTTAGTGRFRGQPQHF.

The chain carries TRBV6-1 and TRBJ1-2, with D tentatively TRBD1 (5 bases). The CDR3 consists of 13 residues. Germline CDR1 and CDR2: MNHNS and SASEGT. The V end lost 1 base, the J end lost 7 bases, and 10 bases lay between the germline ends. DNA of the CDR3: TGTGCCAGCAGTGAAGTGGGCAGGGCTGGCTACACCTTC. Translation: CASSEVGRAGYTF.

This clonotype was counted only a few times. The CDR3 spells CASSKSASYEQYF. The DNA for the CDR3 is TGTGCCAGCTCCAAAAGTGCCTCCTACGAGCAGTACTTC. The chain recombines TRBV6-1 with TRBJ2-7; D gene uncertain. V was shortened by 8 bases and J by 0 bases, with 11 bases between the two germline ends. The CDR3 length is 13 residues. In germline, CDR1 is MNHNS, CDR2 SASEGT.